The rows below give T cell receptor beta chains drawn from one sample of a study of T cell responses to AZD1222 COVID-19 vaccine. The repertoire was sequenced with immunoSEQ multiplex PCR; TCRdb's copy has only in-frame clones and lacks some. The data hold about 160,000 clones, with about 91% observed a single time. Sequencing used peripheral blood, obtained on day 0 of AZD1222 vaccination. All receptors come from an adult in good health. Both conserved end residues are part of each CDR3. The D gene is left open where the match is weak.

V gene	D gene	J gene	CDR3 DNA	CDR3 protein
TRBV7-9	.	TRBJ1-1	TGTGCCAGCAGCTTAGTCCCCGGGGGCATCATGAACACTGAAGCTTTCTTT	CASSLVPGGIMNTEAFF
TRBV7-9	TRBD2	TRBJ2-1	TGTGCCAGCAGTAGCGGGAGGGCCAATGAGCAGTTCTTC	CASSSGRANEQFF
TRBV5-5	.	TRBJ2-3	TGTGCCAGTAGCCCTCAGGTCAGCACAGATACGCAGTATTTT	CASSPQVSTDTQYF
TRBV24-1	.	TRBJ2-2	TGTGCCACCCAAGGGGATTCGAACACCGGGGAGCTGTTTTTT	CATQGDSNTGELFF
TRBV19	.	TRBJ1-1	TGTGCCAGTAACCACCCCTTCCGTAGCACTGAAGCTTTCTTT	CASNHPFRSTEAFF
TRBV7-4	.	TRBJ2-7	TGTGCCAGCAGCCCTGACAGAACCTACGAGCAGTACTTC	CASSPDRTYEQYF
TRBV4-3	TRBD2	TRBJ2-7	TGCGCCAGCAGCCAAGATAGACTAGCGGGACCCCACCGCGAGCAGTACTTC	CASSQDRLAGPHREQYF
TRBV6-5	.	TRBJ1-3	TGTGCCAGCAGTTTCAACTCTGGAAACACCATATATTTT	CASSFNSGNTIYF
TRBV28	TRBD1	TRBJ2-1	TGTGCCAGCAGACTTCCGGGACAGGCCTACGATGAGCAGTTCTTC	CASRLPGQAYDEQFF
TRBV5-1	.	TRBJ1-4	TGCGCCAGCAGCTTGTATCAGGGCTCTAATGAAAAACTGTTTTTT	CASSLYQGSNEKLFF
TRBV7-2	.	TRBJ1-1	TGTGCCAGCAGCCTAAGTAGGGGGAACACTGAAGCTTTCTTT	CASSLSRGNTEAFF
TRBV2	.	TRBJ1-2	TGTGCCAGCAGTGAAGCGCGGACAGTCTATGGCTACACCTTC	CASSEARTVYGYTF
TRBV20-1	.	TRBJ1-1	TGCAGTGCTAGTCAGGGATTGAACACTGAAGCTTTCTTT	CSASQGLNTEAFF
TRBV28	.	TRBJ2-1	TGTGCCAGCAGTCTGGATGGCGAGTTGTTAGAGCCCCAGGTCGAGGGCAATGAGCAGTTCTTC	CASSLDGELLEPQVEGNEQFF
TRBV27	TRBD2	TRBJ2-7	TGTGCCAGCCACCTAGCGGGGGGTTCCTACGAGCAGTACTTC	CASHLAGGSYEQYF
TRBV10-2	TRBD2	TRBJ2-2	TGCGCCAGCAGAAGACTAGCGGGGGGGCTGTCGGGGGAGCTGTTTTTT	CASRRLAGGLSGELFF